The 5 T cell receptor beta chains in this list originate from one sample, sequenced in a study of T-cell memory formation after mild COVID-19. MiXCR, applied by TCRdb to the 5' RACE reads, yields one record per CDR3 protein. The data contain 250,000 to 350,000 distinct CDR3 sequences, about a sixth of them singletons. Sequencing used PBMCs or a T cell subset sorted from them (not recorded which). The receptors were sampled from a man aged 18 to 30 who had mild COVID-19 (a few samples of this study predate the infection). Cell type and time point are not known.

In its sample, this clonotype was seen a few times. The rearrangement joins TRBV4-3 to TRBJ2-2, with 10 bases that match TRBD1. The CDR3 is 19 amino acids. CDR1 and CDR2 from the germline V gene are LGHNA and YSLEER. J lost 3 bases, V lost 1 base, and 11 bases had no gene match. The CDR3 DNA reads TGCGCCAGCAGCCAAGTATTTATCGGGACAGGGGAGGACACCGGGGAGCTGTTTTTT. Amino acid sequence: CASSQVFIGTGEDTGELFF.

The chain couples TRBV20-1 to TRBJ1-2; a possible D gene is TRBD1 (6 bases). This CDR3 has 13 amino acids. Trimming shortened V by 7 bases and J by 3 bases, and 15 bases separated the two germline ends. Germline V CDR1 and CDR2: DFQATT, SNEGSKA (reference sequence). CDR3: CSGPRGGDYGYTF. CDR3 coding DNA: TGCAGTGGGCCCCGTGGGGGCGACTATGGCTACACCTTC.

The chain employs TRBV6-2 or TRBV6-3 and TRBJ2-3, with 8 bases matching TRBD2. The CDR3 is 13 residues long. V lost 6 bases, J lost 8 bases, and 7 bases stayed unmatched. CDR1 and CDR2 from the germline V gene are MNHEY and SVGEGT. Here the CDR3 reads CASSPTTSGTQYF. The CDR3 DNA sequence: TGTGCCAGCAGCCCGACAACTAGCGGTACGCAGTATTTT.

This chain uses TRBV3-1 with TRBJ1-1, with D possibly TRBD1 on 5 matching bases. V gave up 0 bases and J gave up 0 bases, with 11 bases separating them. The CDR3 runs to 16 residues. CDR1 is LGHDT and CDR2 is YNNKEL in the germline V gene (reference sequence). CDR3 loop: CASSQDMTVLNTEAFF. The CDR3 DNA reads as TGTGCCAGCAGCCAAGATATGACAGTCTTGAACACTGAAGCTTTCTTT.

The chain uses TRBV7-2 and TRBJ2-7, with 7 bases fitting TRBD1. After removal of 3 bases from V and 3 bases from J, the junction contained 11 bases not matched to a gene. Germline loops: CDR1 SGHTA, CDR2 FQGNSA. The CDR3 is made up of 16 amino acids. CDR3 amino acids: CASSLGTGVRGYEQYF. Written as DNA, the CDR3 is TGTGCCAGCAGCTTGGGTACAGGGGTGAGGGGCTACGAGCAGTACTTC.